This TCR beta chain comes out of a study of metastatic and nonmetastatic thyroid tumors. About the research overall: Repertoire comparisons spanned blood and tumor or nodule tissue from malignant and benign thyroid patients. Findings and limits, study-wide: Reported TCR beta diversity, measured in blood and tumor, was significantly higher for malignant thyroid tumors than for benign nodules.

TCRdb reanalyzed the PCR reads with MiXCR. The data contain about 20,000 clones, about 11% of them singletons. The CDR3 is 16 amino acids. J lost 8 bases, V lost 0 bases, and 5 bases had no gene match. CDR1 and CDR2 (germline): SGHRS, YFSETQ. This clone was recorded only once. Antigen specificity is unknown. There were no patients who had received any treatment before thyroid surgery. The J gene is TRBJ1-4, the V gene TRBV5-1; 12 bases align to TRBD1. The receptor's source is a female donor with papillary thyroid cancer or a benign thyroid nodule (not recorded which). Some clones in this sample may be carry-over from other donors' samples. The source material was blood. For the CDR3, the DNA is TGCGCCAGCAGCTTGGCCGTTGGGACAGGGGGCGAAAAACTGTTTTTT. Protein sequence: CASSLAVGTGGEKLFF.